One sample yielded the 27 T cell receptor beta chains listed below, sequenced in a study of spatial heterogeneity in lung cancer. Time point described: sample taken at primary tumor resection. These receptors' antigens are unknown. Using its own MiXCR run on the 5' RACE reads, TCRdb lists one record per CDR3 protein. Among 1,500 to 2,000 distinct CDR3 sequences listed, around 20% were seen once. Regarding the study as a whole: Tumor mutation count correlated with how many alpha and beta TCRs expanded intratumorally.

The starting material was lung tumor tissue, obtained at surgery. The receptors shown here come from a male donor with early-stage non-small cell lung cancer.

The chain recombines TRBV3-1 with TRBJ2-7; no definite D call. CDR1 and CDR2 (germline): LGHDT, YNNKEL (reference sequence). The germline V and J ends were trimmed by 9 bases and 2 bases, with 11 bases remaining between them. This CDR3 region has 12 residues. The CDR3 sequence: CASSLGAYEQYF. The CDR3 DNA sequence: TGTGCCAGTAGTTTAGGAGCCTACGAGCAGTACTTC.

Judged by abundance, this clonotype is medium-sized (0.01 to 0.1%). The chain uses TRBV2 and TRBJ2-7; 11 nucleotides agree with TRBD2. CDR1 SNHLY and CDR2 FYNNEI come from the germline V gene. V trimming: 9 bases; J trimming: 6 bases; junction bases outside the gene matches: 10. This CDR3 has 14 amino acids. CDR3 coding DNA: TGTGCCAGTCCATCGACTAGCGGGGTAGGCGAGCAGTACGTC. This translates into CASPSTSGVGEQYV.

Judged by abundance, this clonotype is large (0.1 to 1%). This sequence joins TRBV6-6 and TRBJ1-6; 7 positions match TRBD1. Trimming took 0 bases from V and 7 from J; bases not matched to a gene: 12. The V gene's germline CDR1 is MNHNY and CDR2 SVGAGI (reference sequence). The length of the CDR3 is 18 residues. The CDR3 is CASSYSLGQGDANSPLHF. The DNA of the CDR3 is TGTGCCAGCAGTTACTCCCTGGGCCAGGGGGATGCCAATTCACCCCTCCACTTT.

In this sample, this clonotype turned up a few times. CDR3 bases: TGTGCCAGCAGTGACGGGACATTCAGTAATTCACCCCTCCACTTT. It translates to CASSDGTFSNSPLHF. The chain is built from TRBV25-1 and TRBJ1-6; D is perhaps TRBD1 (6 bases). The germline V gene encodes CDR1 MGHDK and CDR2 SYGVNS. V was shortened by 3 bases and J by 6 bases, with 12 bases between the two germline ends. The CDR3 is 15 amino acids.

This clonotype ranks as medium-sized. The chain combines TRBV3-1 with TRBJ2-2, with unresolved D. This CDR3 region has 14 residues. The germline CDR1 and CDR2 sequences are LGHDT and YNNKEL (reference sequence). Trimming removed 4 bases from V and 7 bases from J, with 13 bases in between. The CDR3 bases are TGTGCCAGCAGCCCCGACTCGGTGATCGGGGAGCTGTTTTTT. This sequence encodes CASSPDSVIGELFF.

This clonotype is judged medium-sized. J is TRBJ2-3 and V is TRBV5-1; D is uncertain. V shed 4 bases and J shed 9 bases, with 12 bases lying between them. From germline, CDR1 is SGHRS and CDR2 YFSETQ. CDR3 size: 12 residues. The CDR3 coding sequence is TGCGCCAGCAGCATGACGGCCGGCACGCAGTATTTT. The encoded protein is CASSMTAGTQYF. The full variable domain, with the rest looked up from reference TRBV5-1 and TRBJ2-3, is KAGVTQTPRYLIKTRGQQVTLSCSPISGHRSVSWYQQTPGQGLQFLFEYFSETQRNKGNFPGRFSGRQFSNSRSEMNVSTLELGDSALYLCASSMTAGTQYFGPGTRLTVL.

This clonotype is medium-sized (0.01 to 0.1%) within its sample. V is TRBV21-1 and J is TRBJ2-1; no DNA check was done on the table's D call, TRBD1. TRBV21-1 is assigned pseudogene status. This CDR3 is 15 amino acids long. The CDR3, as DNA: TGTGCCAGCAGCCCGACCGGGGGATCCTACAATGAGCAGTTCTTC. Protein product: CASSPTGGSYNEQFF.

By share, this clonotype counts as medium-sized. This sequence joins TRBV29-1 and TRBJ1-2, with unresolved D. Germline assignment: CDR1 SQVTM and CDR2 ANQGSEA. The V gene lost 4 bases and the J gene lost 4 bases, with 7 bases spanning the gap. This CDR3 is built from 11 residues. This CDR3 reads CSVVTPYGYTF. The CDR3 DNA reads TGCAGCGTTGTCACCCCCTATGGCTACACCTTC.

By proportion, this clonotype is medium-sized (0.01 to 0.1%). V and J are TRBV28 and TRBJ2-1; 13 positions agree with TRBD2. J gave up 4 bases and V 6 bases, and 15 bases lay outside the gene matches. The CDR3 loop spans 19 amino acids. CDR1 is MDHEN, CDR2 SYDVKM, per germline. The CDR3 protein is CASRPISTSGGTKYNEQFF. CDR3 sequence (DNA): TGTGCCAGCAGACCCATATCGACTAGCGGGGGGACCAAATACAATGAGCAGTTCTTC.

In this sample, this clonotype is medium-sized (0.01 to 0.1%). The chain recombines TRBV6-2 or TRBV6-3 with TRBJ2-1; D is uncertain. The CDR3 sequence is 14 residues long. CDR1 and CDR2 (germline): MNHEY, SVGEGT. V gave up 2 bases and J gave up 6 bases, with 11 bases separating them. CDR3 coding DNA: TGTGCCAGCAGTTACGACACAAAAGGCAATGAGCAGTTCTTC. Translation: CASSYDTKGNEQFF.

This clonotype is classed as large (0.1 to 1%). The chain joins TRBV7-8 to TRBJ2-7, with D tentatively TRBD1 or TRBD2 (5 bases each). V was clipped by 6 bases and J by 1 base, with 10 bases between them. The CDR3 length is 13 residues. Germline V gene data show CDR1 as SGHVS and CDR2 as FQNEAQ. CDR3 sequence: CASSKGPSYEQYV. CDR3 coding DNA: TGTGCCAGCAGTAAGGGACCGTCCTACGAGCAGTACGTC.

This clonotype counts as medium-sized. V usage is TRBV6-5 and J usage is TRBJ1-4; no definite D call. Germline V lookup: CDR1 MNHEY, CDR2 SVGAGI. V gave up 10 bases and J gave up 8 bases, with 17 bases separating them. This CDR3 contains 13 residues. CDR3 sequence reads: CAIDSRRREKLFF. DNA of the CDR3: TGTGCCATTGATTCGAGAAGGAGGGAAAAACTGTTTTTT.

The chain is built from TRBV6-4 and TRBJ2-3; D is possibly TRBD1 or TRBD2 (6 bases each). Germline V gene sequence: CDR1 MRHNA, CDR2 SNTAGT. Trimming took 0 bases from V and 1 from J, leaving 11 bases between them. The CDR3 has 16 residues. The CDR3 sequence is CASSDSLGGGTDTQYF. CDR3 coding DNA: TGTGCCAGCAGTGACTCTCTCGGGGGCGGCACAGATACGCAGTATTTT.

The chain employs TRBV5-1 and TRBJ2-3, with 10 bases matching TRBD2. V shed 0 bases and J 2 bases; nucleotides not matched to a gene: 3. Germline V lookup: CDR1 SGHRS, CDR2 YFSETQ. CDR3 length: 16 amino acids. This CDR3 is CASSLALAGDTDTQYF. CDR3 DNA: TGCGCCAGCAGCTTGGCTCTAGCGGGAGACACAGATACGCAGTATTTT.

This clonotype counts as medium-sized (0.01 to 0.1%). The chain carries TRBV27 and TRBJ2-7, with TRBD2 identical over 13 bases. The ends lost 7 bases at V and 0 bases at J; junction bases unmatched: 3. The CDR3 extends over 15 amino acids. CDR1 is MNHEY and CDR2 is SMNVEV in the germline V gene (reference sequence). This chain's CDR3 is CASTGTSGNSYEQYF. In DNA, the CDR3 is TGTGCCAGCACAGGGACTAGCGGGAACTCCTACGAGCAGTACTTC.

Relative to its sample, this clonotype is medium-sized. This sequence joins TRBV27 and TRBJ1-5, with TRBD1 as a possible D gene (5 bases). CDR3 length equals 13 residues. Germline CDR1 is MNHEY and CDR2 is SMNVEV (reference sequence). V was shortened by 3 bases and J by 6 bases, with 9 bases between the two germline ends. For the CDR3, the DNA is TGTGCCAGCAGTTTTTCGGGGGGTCAGCCCCAGCATTTT. It yields the protein CASSFSGGQPQHF.

By share of the sample, this clonotype is medium-sized. This sequence joins TRBV9 and TRBJ2-7; 11 bases line up with TRBD2. Per germline, CDR1 SGDLS and CDR2 YYNGEE. The CDR3 length is 17 residues. With V trimmed by 0 bases and J by 2 bases, 7 bases remained unmatched. The CDR3 here is CASSVGGKGLAAYEQYF. The DNA of the CDR3 is TGTGCCAGCAGCGTAGGGGGAAAGGGACTAGCGGCCTACGAGCAGTACTTC.

Judged by abundance, this clonotype is medium-sized. The chain carries TRBV2 and TRBJ2-3, with D perhaps TRBD2 (6 bases). V lost 6 bases, J lost 7 bases, and 23 bases lay in between. From germline, CDR1 is SNHLY and CDR2 FYNNEI. There are 16 residues in the CDR3. In nucleotides, the CDR3 is TGTGCCAGCAGGGCGGGGTTAGCGGCCGGTCTGAATACGCAGTATTTT. Amino acid sequence: CASRAGLAAGLNTQYF.

By share, this clonotype ranks as medium-sized. The chain links TRBV5-1 to TRBJ1-5, with TRBD1 as a possible D gene (5 bases). The CDR3 contains 15 residues. Per germline, CDR1 SGHRS and CDR2 YFSETQ. Deletions cut 0 bases from V and 0 bases from J, with 7 bases between. The CDR3 region is CASSLEGASNQPQHF. CDR3 in DNA: TGCGCCAGCAGCTTGGAAGGGGCTAGCAATCAGCCCCAGCATTTT.

By share, this clonotype ranks as large (0.1 to 1%). The rearrangement joins TRBV18 to TRBJ2-7, with 8 bases lining up with TRBD2. The junction had 1 base not matched to a gene; V was cut back by 3 bases and J by 3 bases. Germline V gene data show CDR1 as KGHSH and CDR2 as LQKENI. The CDR3 totals 13 residues. CDR3 in DNA: TGTGCCAGCTCACCGGGACTAGACTACGAGCAGTACTTC. Protein sequence: CASSPGLDYEQYF.

This clonotype was detected only a few times. The V gene is TRBV6-5, the J gene TRBJ2-3, with TRBD1 as a possible D gene (5 bases). The CDR3 sequence is 14 residues long. Germline CDR1 MNHEY, CDR2 SVGAGI. The germline V and J ends were trimmed by 4 bases and 6 bases, with 14 bases remaining between them. The chain's CDR3 is CASSSRVSGDTQYF. For the CDR3, the DNA is TGTGCCAGCAGTTCCAGGGTGTCTGGTGATACGCAGTATTTT.

This clonotype is medium-sized (0.01 to 0.1%) within its sample. This rearrangement joins TRBV11-2 to TRBJ2-2; D tentatively reads TRBD1 or TRBD2 (6 bases each). This CDR3 spans 15 amino acids. V shed 0 bases and J shed 2 bases, with 7 bases lying between them. Germline assignment: CDR1 SGHAT and CDR2 FQNNGV. The chain's CDR3 is CASSLDGGNTGELFF. The CDR3 DNA sequence: TGTGCCAGCAGCTTAGACGGGGGCAACACCGGGGAGCTGTTTTTT.

This clonotype is medium-sized in the sample. The CDR3 DNA sequence: TGTGCCTGGACCCCGGGACTGCACTACGAGCAGTACTTC. It encodes CAWTPGLHYEQYF. This chain uses TRBV30 with TRBJ2-7; the D gene is possibly TRBD2 (6 bases). Germline CDR1 reads GTSNPN; CDR2 reads SVGIG (reference sequence). CDR3 length equals 13 residues. Trimming took 4 bases from V and 3 from J, leaving 13 bases between them.

By frequency in the sample, this clonotype is medium-sized. The CDR3 nucleotides read TGCGCCAGCAGCTACTTACAGGTGGGCCCCTTCTCTGAGCAGTACTTC. The encoded protein is CASSYLQVGPFSEQYF. The chain uses TRBV5-1 and TRBJ2-7; D possibly corresponds to TRBD1 (5 bases). CDR1 is SGHRS and CDR2 is YFSETQ in the germline V gene. This CDR3 has 16 residues. The V gene lost 3 bases and the J gene lost 7 bases, with 23 bases spanning the gap. Complete variable domain (other parts from reference TRBV5-1 and TRBJ2-7): KAGVTQTPRYLIKTRGQQVTLSCSPISGHRSVSWYQQTPGQGLQFLFEYFSETQRNKGNFPGRFSGRQFSNSRSEMNVSTLELGDSALYLCASSYLQVGPFSEQYFGPGTRLTVT.

This clonotype is classed as medium-sized. The CDR3 loop is CASSLGATTNEKLFF. The CDR3 DNA reads as TGTGCCAGCAGCTTGGGGGCCACAACTAATGAAAAACTGTTTTTT. V is TRBV5-6 and J is TRBJ1-4; D is undetermined. The V gene's germline CDR1 is SGHDT and CDR2 YYEEEE. The CDR3 is made up of 15 amino acids. Trimming shortened V by 0 bases and J by 0 bases, and 6 bases separated the two germline ends.

This clonotype is classed as medium-sized (0.01 to 0.1%). This chain links TRBV6-5 with TRBJ2-7; TRBD1 matches 8 bases. Looked up from germline, CDR1 is MNHEY and CDR2 is SVGAGI. There are 13 residues in the CDR3. With 0 bases clipped from V and 6 bases from J, the junction kept 1 base outside the gene matches. CDR3 sequence reads: CASSYSTGGEQYV. CDR3 bases: TGTGCCAGCAGTTACTCAACAGGGGGCGAGCAGTACGTC.

This clonotype is termed medium-sized (0.01 to 0.1%). The rearrangement joins TRBV7-8 to TRBJ2-7; D possibly corresponds to TRBD2 (5 bases). Trimming cost V 5 bases and J 7 bases, with 12 bases left between them. Germline CDR1 is SGHVS and CDR2 is FQNEAQ. The CDR3 spans 12 residues. CDR3 sequence (DNA): TGTGCCAGCAGCCTGAGGGTTTCGGAGCAGTACGTC. Translation: CASSLRVSEQYV.